The rows below give T cell receptor beta chains drawn from one sample of a study of post-analysis software for immune sequencing data. A single record per CDR3 protein comes from TCRdb applying MiXCR to the PCR reads. The table records 350,000 to 500,000 distinct CDR3 sequences, 30% to 45% of them present only once. The sample consisted of blood. The receptors stem from a girl aged 2 to 9 with multiple sclerosis. Both conserved end residues are part of each CDR3. D genes are given only for firm matches. Clone size is given for some rows only: seen once, a few or many times, or a class if the clone is expanded.

J	size	V	D	CDR3	DNA
TRBJ2-7	few	TRBV5-1	.	CASAPPAYEQYF	TGCGCCAGCGCGCCCCCGGCCTACGAGCAGTACTTC
TRBJ2-2	.	TRBV4-3	TRBD2	CASSQNLRESAGELFF	TGCGCCAGCAGCCAAAATTTGCGGGAGAGTGCCGGGGAGCTGTTTTTT
TRBJ2-6	.	TRBV4-1	.	CASSQGAGANVLTF	TGCGCCAGCAGCCAAGGAGCGGGGGCCAACGTCCTGACTTTC
TRBJ1-5	.	TRBV28	.	CASTHWGNQPQHF	TGTGCCAGCACCCACTGGGGAAATCAGCCCCAGCATTTT
TRBJ1-2	.	TRBV7-2	.	CASSPREGWDYTF	TGTGCCAGCAGCCCGCGGGAAGGATGGGACTACACCTTC
TRBJ1-1	.	TRBV28	.	CASSPGQTNTEAFF	TGTGCCAGCAGTCCAGGACAGACAAACACTGAAGCTTTCTTT
TRBJ2-3	few	TRBV5-1	TRBD2	CASSLALAGTSSTDTQYF	TGCGCCAGCAGCTTGGCGCTAGCGGGGACTTCTAGCACAGATACGCAGTATTTT
TRBJ2-5	many	TRBV4-1	TRBD1	CASSHVDRGFTQETQYF	TGCGCCAGCAGCCACGTCGACAGGGGATTCACACAAGAGACCCAGTACTTC
TRBJ2-7	.	TRBV20-1	.	CSARDMTGYEQYF	TGCAGTGCTAGAGATATGACTGGCTACGAGCAGTACTTC
TRBJ2-7	few	TRBV20-1	TRBD1	CSAQDRTTSYEQYF	TGCAGTGCTCAGGACAGGACGACCTCCTACGAGCAGTACTTC
TRBJ1-6	few	TRBV20-1	.	CSARVQVANSPLHF	TGCAGTGCTAGAGTTCAGGTCGCTAATTCACCCCTCCACTTT
TRBJ1-2	once	TRBV20-1	.	CSARGSDYGYTF	TGCAGTGCTAGGGGCAGCGATTATGGCTACACCTTC
TRBJ1-2	.	TRBV20-1	.	CSATSAPYGYTF	TGCAGTGCTACCAGCGCGCCTTATGGCTACACCTTC
TRBJ1-2	once	TRBV28	.	CASSSAAGDGGYTF	TGTGCCAGCAGTTCAGCGGCAGGGGACGGGGGCTACACCTTC
TRBJ2-3	.	TRBV5-1	TRBD1	CASSLDRDADTQYF	TGCGCCAGCAGCTTAGACAGGGACGCAGATACGCAGTATTTT
TRBJ2-1	many	TRBV6-5	.	CASTQSPLGDEQFF	TGTGCCAGCACCCAGTCCCCCCTGGGCGATGAGCAGTTCTTC
TRBJ2-1	.	TRBV7-6	TRBD1	CASSLAGFRGTGADNEQFF	TGTGCCAGCAGCTTAGCCGGGTTTAGAGGGACAGGGGCTGACAATGAGCAGTTCTTC
TRBJ1-5	.	TRBV18	.	CASSRRKDQPQRF	TGTGCCAGCTCCCGAAGGAAAGATCAGCCCCAGCGTTTT
TRBJ2-6	.	TRBV27	.	CASTSSGANVLTF	TGTGCCAGCACCAGCTCTGGGGCCAACGTCCTGACTTTC
TRBJ1-1	.	TRBV2	.	CASSEASGEAEAFF	TGTGCCAGCAGTGAAGCGTCGGGGGAGGCTGAAGCTTTCTTT
TRBJ2-1	.	TRBV7-2	TRBD2	CASTELAGPYNEQFF	TGTGCCAGCACAGAACTAGCGGGACCGTACAATGAGCAGTTCTTC
TRBJ2-1	.	TRBV5-1	TRBD2	CASSPGTSGRATNEQFF	TGCGCCAGCAGCCCCGGGACTAGCGGGAGGGCCACTAATGAGCAGTTCTTC
TRBJ2-3	.	TRBV20-1	.	CSARGPSTDTQYF	TGCAGTGCCCGAGGACCGAGCACAGATACGCAGTATTTT
TRBJ1-5	few	TRBV6-5	TRBD1	CASSSQWTGNSYQPQHF	TGTGCCAGCAGTTCGCAGTGGACAGGGAACTCGTATCAGCCCCAGCATTTT
TRBJ2-1	.	TRBV11-2	TRBD2	CASGDLAGGYNEQFF	TGTGCCAGCGGCGACCTAGCGGGAGGTTACAATGAGCAGTTCTTC
TRBJ1-1	.	TRBV20-1	TRBD1	CSAQGAGTGDSTEAFF	TGCAGTGCCCAGGGAGCCGGGACAGGGGATAGCACTGAAGCTTTCTTT
TRBJ2-1	few	TRBV7-6	TRBD2	CASSLPRGAHSGSSYNEQFF	TGTGCCAGCAGCTTACCAAGGGGGGCGCATAGCGGGAGCTCCTACAATGAGCAGTTCTTC
TRBJ2-1	.	TRBV5-1	.	CASSPGRAPSSYNEQFF	TGCGCCAGCAGCCCTGGGAGAGCTCCGAGCTCCTACAATGAGCAGTTCTTC
TRBJ2-4	once	TRBV2	.	CASRRPGGRSREQYF	TGTGCCAGCAGGAGACCAGGGGGGAGATCTAGGGAGCAGTACTTC
TRBJ2-7	few	TRBV4-3	.	CASSQLRARPDEQYF	TGCGCCAGCAGCCAGCTCCGGGCCCGCCCCGACGAGCAGTACTTC
TRBJ2-1	.	TRBV7-9	TRBD1	CASSLGGQGNEQFF	TGTGCCAGCAGCTTGGGGGGACAGGGGAATGAGCAGTTCTTC
TRBJ2-3	.	TRBV6-5	.	CASSSTPYSRGTQYF	TGTGCCAGCAGTTCCACACCTTATTCAAGGGGTACGCAGTATTTT
TRBJ2-1	many	TRBV9	.	CASSVVGGANEQFF	TGTGCCAGCAGCGTAGTTGGGGGGGCCAATGAGCAGTTCTTC
TRBJ2-1	few	TRBV6-2/TRBV6-3	TRBD2	CASREGRGSGRTNNEQFF	TGTGCCAGCAGGGAAGGTAGGGGCAGCGGGAGGACAAACAATGAGCAGTTCTTC